This T cell receptor beta chain was recorded in a study of control samples from healthy donors and cancer patients. There are 12 residues in the CDR3. CDR1 is MDHEN, CDR2 SYDVKM, per germline. Between the trimmed V and J ends, which lost 5 bases and 6 bases, there was a span of 10 bases. The table came from immunoSEQ multiplex PCR; TCRdb's copy has only in-frame clones and leaves some out. This sample has fewer than 120,000 clones, with approximately 90% found just once. This receptor was obtained from a woman in her sixties or seventies with lung cancer. This sequence joins TRBV28 and TRBJ1-2; D might be TRBD1 (6 bases). The sample taken for sequencing was PBMCs. In DNA, the CDR3 is TGTGCCAGCAGTGGGGGCGGTCATGGCTACACCTTC. This translates into CASSGGGHGYTF.